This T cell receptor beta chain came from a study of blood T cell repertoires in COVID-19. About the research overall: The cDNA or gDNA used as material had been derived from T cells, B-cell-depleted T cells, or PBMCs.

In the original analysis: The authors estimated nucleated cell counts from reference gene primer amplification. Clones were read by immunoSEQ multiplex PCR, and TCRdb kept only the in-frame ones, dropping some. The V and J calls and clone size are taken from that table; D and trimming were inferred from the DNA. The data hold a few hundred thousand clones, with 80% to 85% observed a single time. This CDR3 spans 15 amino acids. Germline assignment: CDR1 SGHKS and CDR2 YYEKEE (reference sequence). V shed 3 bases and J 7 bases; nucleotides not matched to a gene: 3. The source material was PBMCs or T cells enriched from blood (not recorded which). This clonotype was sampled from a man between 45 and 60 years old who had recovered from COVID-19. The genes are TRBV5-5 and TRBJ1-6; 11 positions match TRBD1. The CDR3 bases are TGTGCCAGCAGCTGGGGGGACAGGGGGAATTCACCCCTCCACTTT. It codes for CASSWGDRGNSPLHF.